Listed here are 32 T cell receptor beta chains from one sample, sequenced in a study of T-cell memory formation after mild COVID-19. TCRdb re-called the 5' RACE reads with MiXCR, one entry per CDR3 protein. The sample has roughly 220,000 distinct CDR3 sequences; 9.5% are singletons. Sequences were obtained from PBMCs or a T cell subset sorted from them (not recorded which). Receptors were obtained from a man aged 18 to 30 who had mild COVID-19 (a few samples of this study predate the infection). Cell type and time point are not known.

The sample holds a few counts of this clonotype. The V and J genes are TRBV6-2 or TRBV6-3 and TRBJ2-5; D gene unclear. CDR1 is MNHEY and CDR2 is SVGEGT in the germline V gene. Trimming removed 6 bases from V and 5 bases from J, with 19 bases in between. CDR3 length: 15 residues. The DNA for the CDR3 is TGTGCCAGCAGCCACGGCCCGCGGCAGGCGGAGACCCAGTACTTC. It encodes CASSHGPRQAETQYF.

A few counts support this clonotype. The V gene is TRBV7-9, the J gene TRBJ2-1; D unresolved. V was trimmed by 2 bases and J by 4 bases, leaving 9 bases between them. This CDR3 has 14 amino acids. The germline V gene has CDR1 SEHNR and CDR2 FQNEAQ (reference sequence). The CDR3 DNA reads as TGTGCCAGCAGCTTATTAGACGCTTACAATGAGCAGTTCTTC. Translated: CASSLLDAYNEQFF.

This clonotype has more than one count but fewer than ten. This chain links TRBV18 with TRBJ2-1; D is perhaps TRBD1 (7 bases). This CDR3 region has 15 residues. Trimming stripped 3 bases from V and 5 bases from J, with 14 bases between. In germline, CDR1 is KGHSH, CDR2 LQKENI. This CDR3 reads CASSPAGQYHNEQFF. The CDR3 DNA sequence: TGTGCCAGCTCACCGGCGGGACAGTACCACAATGAGCAGTTCTTC. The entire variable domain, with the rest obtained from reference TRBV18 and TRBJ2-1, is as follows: NAGVMQNPRHLVRRRGQEARLRCSPMKGHSHVYWYRQLPEEGLKFMVYLQKENIIDESGMPKERFSAEFPKEGPSILRIQQVVRGDSAAYFCASSPAGQYHNEQFFGPGTRLTVL.

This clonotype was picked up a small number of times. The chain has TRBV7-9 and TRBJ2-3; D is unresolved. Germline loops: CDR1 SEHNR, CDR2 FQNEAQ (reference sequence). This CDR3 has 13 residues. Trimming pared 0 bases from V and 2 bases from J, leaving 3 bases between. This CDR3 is CASSLAITDTQYF. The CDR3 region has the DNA TGTGCCAGCAGCTTAGCCATCACAGATACGCAGTATTTT.

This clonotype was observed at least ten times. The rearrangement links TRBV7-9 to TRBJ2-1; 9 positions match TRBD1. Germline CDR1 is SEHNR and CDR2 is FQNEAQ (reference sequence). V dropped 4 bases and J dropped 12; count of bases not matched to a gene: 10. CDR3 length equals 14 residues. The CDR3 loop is CASSSWDREEGQFF. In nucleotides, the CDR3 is TGTGCCAGCAGCTCCTGGGACAGGGAAGAAGGGCAGTTCTTC. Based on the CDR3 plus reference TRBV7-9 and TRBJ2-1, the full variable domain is DTGVSQNPRHKITKRGQNVTFRCDPISEHNRLYWYRQTLGQGPEFLTYFQNEAQLEKSRLLSDRFSAERPKGSFSTLEIQRTEQGDSAMYLCASSSWDREEGQFFGPGTRLTVL.

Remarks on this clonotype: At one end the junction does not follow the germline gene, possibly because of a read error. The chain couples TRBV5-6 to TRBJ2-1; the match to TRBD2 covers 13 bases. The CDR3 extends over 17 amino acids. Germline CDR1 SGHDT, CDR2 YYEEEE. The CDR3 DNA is TGTGCCAGCAGACTTACTAGCGGGGGGGCCCCCTACACTGAGCAGTTCTTC. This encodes CASRLTSGGAPYTEQFF.

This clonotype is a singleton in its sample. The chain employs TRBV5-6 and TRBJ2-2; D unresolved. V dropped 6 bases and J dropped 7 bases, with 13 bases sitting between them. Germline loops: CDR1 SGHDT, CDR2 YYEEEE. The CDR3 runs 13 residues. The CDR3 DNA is TGTGCCAGCAAAGGGTACGACGGCGGGGAGCTGTTTTTT. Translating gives CASKGYDGGELFF.

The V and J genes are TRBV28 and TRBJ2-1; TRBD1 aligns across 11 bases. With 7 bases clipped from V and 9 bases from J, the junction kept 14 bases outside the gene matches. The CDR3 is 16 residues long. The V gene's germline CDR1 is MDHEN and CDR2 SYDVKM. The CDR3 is CASTQGGTGGNTEQFF. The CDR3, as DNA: TGTGCCAGCACCCAGGGGGGGACAGGGGGTAATACTGAGCAGTTCTTC.

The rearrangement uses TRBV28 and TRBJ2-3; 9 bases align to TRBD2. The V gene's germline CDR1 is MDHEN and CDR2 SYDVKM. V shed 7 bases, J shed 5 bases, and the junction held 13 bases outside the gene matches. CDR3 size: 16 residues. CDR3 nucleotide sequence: TGTGCCAGCAACGTTATGGGCGGGGGGGCTAGAGATACGCAGTATTTT. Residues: CASNVMGGGARDTQYF.

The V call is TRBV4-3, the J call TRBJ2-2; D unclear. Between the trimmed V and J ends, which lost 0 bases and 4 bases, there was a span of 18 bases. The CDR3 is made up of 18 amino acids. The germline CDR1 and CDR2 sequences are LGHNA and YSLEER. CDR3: CASSQDIYGGTITGELFF. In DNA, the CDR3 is TGCGCCAGCAGCCAAGACATTTACGGCGGCACTATCACCGGGGAGCTGTTTTTT.

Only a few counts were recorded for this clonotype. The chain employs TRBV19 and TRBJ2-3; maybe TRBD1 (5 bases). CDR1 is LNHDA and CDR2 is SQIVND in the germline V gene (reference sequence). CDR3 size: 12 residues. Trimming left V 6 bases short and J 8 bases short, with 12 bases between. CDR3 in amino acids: CASRQGRATQYF. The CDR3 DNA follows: TGTGCCAGTAGGCAGGGTCGGGCTACGCAGTATTTT.

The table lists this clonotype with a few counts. CDR3 coding DNA: TGTGCCACCAGTGGGACAGGGTCGGCCGGCTACACCTTC. The encoded protein is CATSGTGSAGYTF. This rearrangement joins TRBV24-1 to TRBJ1-2; 8 bases line up with TRBD1. This CDR3 region has 13 residues. The V segment lost 5 bases and the J segment 8 bases; nucleotides outside the gene matches: 6. Per germline, CDR1 KGHDR and CDR2 SFDVKD.

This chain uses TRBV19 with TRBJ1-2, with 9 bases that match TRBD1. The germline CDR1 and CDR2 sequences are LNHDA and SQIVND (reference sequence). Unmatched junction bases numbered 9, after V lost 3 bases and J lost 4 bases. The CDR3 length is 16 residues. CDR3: CASSMSYRGRSYGYTF. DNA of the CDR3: TGTGCCAGTAGTATGTCGTACAGGGGGCGCAGCTATGGCTACACCTTC.

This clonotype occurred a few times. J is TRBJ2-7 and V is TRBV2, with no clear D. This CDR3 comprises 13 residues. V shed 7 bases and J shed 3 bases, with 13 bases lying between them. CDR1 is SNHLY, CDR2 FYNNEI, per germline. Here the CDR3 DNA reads TGTGCCAGCACCGCAAAATGGAGCTACGAGCAGTACGTC. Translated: CASTAKWSYEQYV.

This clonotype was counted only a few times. CDR3 coding DNA: TGTGCCAGCAGCTTGGCCAACGGAGAGACCCAGTACTTC. It specifies CASSLANGETQYF. The rearrangement joins TRBV5-5 to TRBJ2-5, with D uncertain. Germline CDR1 reads SGHKS; CDR2 reads YYEKEE (reference sequence). The CDR3 extends over 13 amino acids. With 0 bases removed from V and 4 bases from J, the gap between germline ends came to 7 bases.

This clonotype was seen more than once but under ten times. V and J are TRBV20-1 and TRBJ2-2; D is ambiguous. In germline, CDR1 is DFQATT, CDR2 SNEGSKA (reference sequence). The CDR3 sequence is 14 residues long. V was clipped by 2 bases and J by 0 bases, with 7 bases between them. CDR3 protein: CSARPTPNTGELFF. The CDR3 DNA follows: TGCAGTGCTAGACCTACCCCGAACACCGGGGAGCTGTTTTTT.

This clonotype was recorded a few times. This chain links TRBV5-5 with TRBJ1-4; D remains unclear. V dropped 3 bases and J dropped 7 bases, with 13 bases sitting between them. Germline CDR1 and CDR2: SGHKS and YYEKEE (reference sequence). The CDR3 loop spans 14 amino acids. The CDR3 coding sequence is TGTGCCAGCAGCTCCCCCGGACCGATTGAAAAACTGTTTTTT. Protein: CASSSPGPIEKLFF.

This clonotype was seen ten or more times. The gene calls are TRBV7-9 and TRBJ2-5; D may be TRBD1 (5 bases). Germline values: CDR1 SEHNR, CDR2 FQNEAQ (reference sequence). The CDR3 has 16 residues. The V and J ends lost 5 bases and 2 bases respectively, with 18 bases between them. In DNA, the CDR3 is TGTGCCAGCAGCCCAAGACAGAATACCGTTCAAGAGACCCAGTACTTC. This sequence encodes CASSPRQNTVQETQYF.

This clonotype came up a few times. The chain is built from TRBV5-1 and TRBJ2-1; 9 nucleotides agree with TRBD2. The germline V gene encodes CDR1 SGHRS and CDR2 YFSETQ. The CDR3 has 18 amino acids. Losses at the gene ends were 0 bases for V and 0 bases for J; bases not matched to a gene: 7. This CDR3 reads CASSLGSGGSRSYNEQFF. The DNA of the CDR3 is TGCGCCAGCAGCTTGGGCAGCGGGGGGTCCCGCTCCTACAATGAGCAGTTCTTC.

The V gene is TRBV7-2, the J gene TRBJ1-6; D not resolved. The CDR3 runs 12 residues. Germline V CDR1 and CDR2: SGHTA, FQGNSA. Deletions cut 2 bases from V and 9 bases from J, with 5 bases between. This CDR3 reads CASSLYASPLHF. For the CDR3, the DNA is TGTGCCAGCAGCTTATATGCTTCACCCCTCCACTTT.

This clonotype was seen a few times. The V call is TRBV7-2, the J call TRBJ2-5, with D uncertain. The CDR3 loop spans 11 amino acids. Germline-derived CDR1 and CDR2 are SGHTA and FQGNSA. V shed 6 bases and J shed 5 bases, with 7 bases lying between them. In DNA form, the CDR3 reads TGTGCCAGCAGGGAAGGGGAGACCCAGTACTTC. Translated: CASREGETQYF.

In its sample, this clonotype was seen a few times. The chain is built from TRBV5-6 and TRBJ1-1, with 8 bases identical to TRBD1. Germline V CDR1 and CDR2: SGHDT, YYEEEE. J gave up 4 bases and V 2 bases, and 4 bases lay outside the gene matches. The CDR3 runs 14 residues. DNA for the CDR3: TGTGCCAGCAGCTTCAGGGGGCCGGGCACTGAAGCTTTCTTT. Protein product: CASSFRGPGTEAFF.

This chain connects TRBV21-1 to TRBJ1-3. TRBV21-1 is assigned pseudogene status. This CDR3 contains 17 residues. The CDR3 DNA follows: TGTGCCAGCAGCAAAGAGGGGGAGGTGGACTCTGGAAACACCATATATTTT. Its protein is CASSKEGEVDSGNTIYF.

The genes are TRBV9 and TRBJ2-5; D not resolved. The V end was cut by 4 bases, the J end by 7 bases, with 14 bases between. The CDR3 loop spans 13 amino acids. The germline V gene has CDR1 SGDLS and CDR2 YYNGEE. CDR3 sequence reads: CASSPPGKRTQYF. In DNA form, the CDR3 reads TGTGCCAGCAGCCCCCCGGGCAAGAGGACCCAGTACTTC.

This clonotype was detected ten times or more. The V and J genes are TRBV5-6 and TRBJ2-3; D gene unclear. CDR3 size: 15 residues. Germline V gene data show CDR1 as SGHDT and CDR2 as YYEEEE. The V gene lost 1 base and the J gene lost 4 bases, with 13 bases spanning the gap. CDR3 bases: TGTGCCAGCAGCTTGCCGGGTCTTGCCTCAGATACGCAGTATTTT. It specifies CASSLPGLASDTQYF.

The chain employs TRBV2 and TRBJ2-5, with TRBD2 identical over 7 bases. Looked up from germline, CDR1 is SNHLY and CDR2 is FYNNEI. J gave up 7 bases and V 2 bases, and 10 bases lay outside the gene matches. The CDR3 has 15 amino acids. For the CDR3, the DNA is TGTGCCAGCAGTGAAATAGGGAGGGCCCGGGCGACCCAGTACTTC. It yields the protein CASSEIGRARATQYF.

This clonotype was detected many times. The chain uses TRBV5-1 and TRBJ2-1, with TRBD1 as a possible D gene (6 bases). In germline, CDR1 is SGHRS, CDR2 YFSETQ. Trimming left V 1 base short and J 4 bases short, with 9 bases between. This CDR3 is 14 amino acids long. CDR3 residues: CASSLYTGYNEQFF. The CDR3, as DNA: TGCGCCAGCAGCTTGTACACAGGGTACAATGAGCAGTTCTTC. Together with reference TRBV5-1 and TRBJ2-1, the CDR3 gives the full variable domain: KAGVTQTPRYLIKTRGQQVTLSCSPISGHRSVSWYQQTPGQGLQFLFEYFSETQRNKGNFPGRFSGRQFSNSRSEMNVSTLELGDSALYLCASSLYTGYNEQFFGPGTRLTVL.

The CDR3 loop is CASSLELAGGMNEQFF. CDR3 bases: TGCGCCAGCAGCCTAGAACTAGCGGGGGGGATGAATGAGCAGTTCTTC. The chain combines TRBV4-3 with TRBJ2-1, with TRBD2 identical over 13 bases. Unmatched junction bases numbered 7, after V lost 4 bases and J lost 7 bases. The CDR3 runs to 16 residues. Germline V gene data show CDR1 as LGHNA and CDR2 as YSLEER.

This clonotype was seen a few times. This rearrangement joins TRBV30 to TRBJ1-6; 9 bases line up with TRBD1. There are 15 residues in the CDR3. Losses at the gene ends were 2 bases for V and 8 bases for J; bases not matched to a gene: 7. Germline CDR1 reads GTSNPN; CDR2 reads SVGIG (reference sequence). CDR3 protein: CAWSNLGQGYSPLHF. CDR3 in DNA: TGTGCCTGGAGTAATTTGGGACAGGGCTATTCACCCCTCCACTTT. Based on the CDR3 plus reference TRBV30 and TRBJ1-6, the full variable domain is SQTIHQWPATLVQPVGSPLSLECTVEGTSNPNLYWYRQAAGRGLQLLFYSVGIGQISSEVPQNLSASRPQDRQFILSSKKLLLSDSGFYLCAWSNLGQGYSPLHFGNGTRLTVT.

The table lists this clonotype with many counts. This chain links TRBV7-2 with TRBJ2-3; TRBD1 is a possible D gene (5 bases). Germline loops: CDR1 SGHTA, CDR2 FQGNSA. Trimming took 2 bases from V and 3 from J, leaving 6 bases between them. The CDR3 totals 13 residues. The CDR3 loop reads CASSLTGTDTQYF. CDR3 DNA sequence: TGTGCCAGCAGCTTAACAGGAACAGATACGCAGTATTTT.

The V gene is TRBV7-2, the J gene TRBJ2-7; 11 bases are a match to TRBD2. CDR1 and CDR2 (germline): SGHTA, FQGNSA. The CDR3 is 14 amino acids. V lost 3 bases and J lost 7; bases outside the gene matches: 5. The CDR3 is CASSFQTSGAEQYF. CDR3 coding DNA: TGTGCCAGCAGCTTTCAGACTAGCGGGGCGGAGCAGTACTTC.

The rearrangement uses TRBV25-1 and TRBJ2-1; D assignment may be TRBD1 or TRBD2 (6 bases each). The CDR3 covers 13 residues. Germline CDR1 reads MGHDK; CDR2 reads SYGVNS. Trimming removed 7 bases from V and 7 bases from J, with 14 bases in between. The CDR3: CASMIQGGNEQFF. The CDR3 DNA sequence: TGTGCCAGCATGATTCAAGGGGGGAATGAGCAGTTCTTC.